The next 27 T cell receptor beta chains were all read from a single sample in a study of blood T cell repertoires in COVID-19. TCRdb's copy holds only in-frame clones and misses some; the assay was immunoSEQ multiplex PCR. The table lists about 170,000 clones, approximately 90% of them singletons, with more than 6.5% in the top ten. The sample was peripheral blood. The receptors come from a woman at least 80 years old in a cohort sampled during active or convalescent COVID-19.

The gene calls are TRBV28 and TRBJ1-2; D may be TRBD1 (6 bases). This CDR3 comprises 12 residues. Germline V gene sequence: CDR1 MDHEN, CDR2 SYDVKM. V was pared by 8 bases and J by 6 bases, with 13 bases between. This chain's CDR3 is CASGRNRDGYTF. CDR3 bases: TGTGCCAGCGGGAGAAACAGGGATGGCTACACCTTC.

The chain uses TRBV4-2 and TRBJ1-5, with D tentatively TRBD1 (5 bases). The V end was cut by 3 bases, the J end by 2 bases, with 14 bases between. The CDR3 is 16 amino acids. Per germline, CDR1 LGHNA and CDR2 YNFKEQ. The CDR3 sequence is CASSHVGGEGNQPQHF. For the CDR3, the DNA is TGTGCCAGCAGCCATGTTGGGGGGGAGGGCAATCAGCCCCAGCATTTT.

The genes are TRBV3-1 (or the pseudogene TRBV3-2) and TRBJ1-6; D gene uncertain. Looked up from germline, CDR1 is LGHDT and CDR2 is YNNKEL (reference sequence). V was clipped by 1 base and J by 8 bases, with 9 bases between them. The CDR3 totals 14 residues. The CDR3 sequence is CASSQGGLDSPLHF. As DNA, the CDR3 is TGTGCCAGCAGCCAAGGAGGGTTAGATTCACCCCTCCACTTT.

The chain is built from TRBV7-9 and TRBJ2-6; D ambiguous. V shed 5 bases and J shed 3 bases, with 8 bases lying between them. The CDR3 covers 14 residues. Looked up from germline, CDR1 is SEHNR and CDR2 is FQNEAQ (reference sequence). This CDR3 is CASSLIGGANVLTF. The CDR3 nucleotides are TGTGCCAGCAGCCTAATCGGTGGGGCCAACGTCCTGACTTTC.

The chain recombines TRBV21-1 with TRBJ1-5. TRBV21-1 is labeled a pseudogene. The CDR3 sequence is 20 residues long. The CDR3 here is CASSKGGPARIGLTNQPQHF. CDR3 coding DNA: TGTGCCAGCAGCAAAGGAGGTCCAGCCCGAATTGGACTTACTAATCAGCCCCAGCATTTT.

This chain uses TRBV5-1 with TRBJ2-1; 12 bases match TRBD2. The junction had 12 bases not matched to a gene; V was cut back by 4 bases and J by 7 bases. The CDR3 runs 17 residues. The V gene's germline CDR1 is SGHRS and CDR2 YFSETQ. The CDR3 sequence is CASSLGLAGPSGNEQFF. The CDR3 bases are TGCGCCAGCAGCCTCGGACTAGCGGGGCCCTCGGGGAATGAGCAGTTCTTC. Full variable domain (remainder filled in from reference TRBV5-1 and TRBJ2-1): KAGVTQTPRYLIKTRGQQVTLSCSPISGHRSVSWYQQTPGQGLQFLFEYFSETQRNKGNFPGRFSGRQFSNSRSEMNVSTLELGDSALYLCASSLGLAGPSGNEQFFGPGTRLTVL.

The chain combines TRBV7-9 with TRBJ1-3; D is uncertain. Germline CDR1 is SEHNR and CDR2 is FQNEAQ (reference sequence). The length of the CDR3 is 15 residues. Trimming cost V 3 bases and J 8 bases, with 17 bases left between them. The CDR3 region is CASSFTGSDGDTIYF. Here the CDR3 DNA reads TGTGCCAGCAGCTTCACGGGCTCCGACGGGGACACCATATATTTT.

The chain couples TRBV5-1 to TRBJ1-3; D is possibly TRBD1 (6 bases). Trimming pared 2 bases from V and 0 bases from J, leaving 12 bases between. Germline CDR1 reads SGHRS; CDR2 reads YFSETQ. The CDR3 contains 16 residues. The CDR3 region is CASSFGQRLSGNTIYF. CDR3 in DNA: TGCGCCAGCAGCTTCGGACAGAGGCTCTCTGGAAACACCATATATTTT.

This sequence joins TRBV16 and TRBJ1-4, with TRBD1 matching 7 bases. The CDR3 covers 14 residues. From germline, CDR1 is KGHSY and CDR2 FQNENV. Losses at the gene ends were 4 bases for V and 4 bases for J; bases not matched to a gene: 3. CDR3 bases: TGTGCCAGCAGCCGGACAGGCTTTAATGAAAAACTGTTTTTT. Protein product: CASSRTGFNEKLFF.

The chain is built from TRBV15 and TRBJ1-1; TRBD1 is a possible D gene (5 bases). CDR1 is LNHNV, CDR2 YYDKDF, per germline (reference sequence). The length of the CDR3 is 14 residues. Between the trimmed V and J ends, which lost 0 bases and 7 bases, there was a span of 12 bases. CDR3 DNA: TGTGCCACCAGCAGAGAGGGGCTTACATATGAAGCTTTCTTT. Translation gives CATSREGLTYEAFF.

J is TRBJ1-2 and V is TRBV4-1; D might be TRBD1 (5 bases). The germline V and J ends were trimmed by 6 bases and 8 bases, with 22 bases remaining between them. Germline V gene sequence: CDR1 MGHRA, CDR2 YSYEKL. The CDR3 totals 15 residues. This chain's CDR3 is CASRSTGAGPYGYTF. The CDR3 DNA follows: TGCGCCAGCAGGTCCACTGGGGCAGGCCCCTACGGCTACACCTTC.

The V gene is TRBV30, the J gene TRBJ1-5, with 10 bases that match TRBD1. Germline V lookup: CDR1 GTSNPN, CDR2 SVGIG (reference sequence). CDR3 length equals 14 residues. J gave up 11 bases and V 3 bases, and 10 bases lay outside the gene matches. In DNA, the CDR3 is TGTGCCTGGAGCCCGGGGACAGGGGCCGGGGCCCAGCATTTT. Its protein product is CAWSPGTGAGAQHF. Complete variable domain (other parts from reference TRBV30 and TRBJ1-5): SQTIHQWPATLVQPVGSPLSLECTVEGTSNPNLYWYRQAAGRGLQLLFYSVGIGQISSEVPQNLSASRPQDRQFILSSKKLLLSDSGFYLCAWSPGTGAGAQHFGDGTRLSIL.

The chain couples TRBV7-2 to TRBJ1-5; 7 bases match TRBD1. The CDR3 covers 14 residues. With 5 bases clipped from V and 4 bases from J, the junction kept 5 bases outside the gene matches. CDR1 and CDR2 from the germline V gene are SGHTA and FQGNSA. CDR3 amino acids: CASSLAGGNQPQHF. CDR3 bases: TGTGCCAGCAGCCTTGCAGGGGGAAATCAGCCCCAGCATTTT.

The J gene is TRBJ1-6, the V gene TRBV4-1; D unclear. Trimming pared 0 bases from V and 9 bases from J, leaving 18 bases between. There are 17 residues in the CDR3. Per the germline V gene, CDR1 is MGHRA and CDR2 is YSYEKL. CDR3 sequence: CASSQDLTLVPPSPLHF. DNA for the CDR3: TGCGCCAGCAGCCAAGATTTAACATTGGTGCCCCCTTCACCCCTCCACTTT.

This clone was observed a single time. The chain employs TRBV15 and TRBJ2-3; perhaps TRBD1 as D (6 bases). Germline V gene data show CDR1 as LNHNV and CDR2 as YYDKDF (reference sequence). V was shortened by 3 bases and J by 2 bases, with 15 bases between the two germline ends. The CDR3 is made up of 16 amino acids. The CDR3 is CATSSWGRTFTDTQYF. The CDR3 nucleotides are TGTGCCACCAGCAGTTGGGGGCGGACCTTCACAGATACGCAGTATTTT.

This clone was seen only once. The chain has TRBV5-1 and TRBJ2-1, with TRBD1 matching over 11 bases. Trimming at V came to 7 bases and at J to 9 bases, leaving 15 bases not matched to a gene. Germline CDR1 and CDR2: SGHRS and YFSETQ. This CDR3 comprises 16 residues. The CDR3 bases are TGCGCCAGCCACGACGGAGGGGACAGGGGGTTCGGTGAGCAGTTCTTC. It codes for CASHDGGDRGFGEQFF. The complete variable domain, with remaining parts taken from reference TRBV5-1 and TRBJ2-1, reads KAGVTQTPRYLIKTRGQQVTLSCSPISGHRSVSWYQQTPGQGLQFLFEYFSETQRNKGNFPGRFSGRQFSNSRSEMNVSTLELGDSALYLCASHDGGDRGFGEQFFGPGTRLTVL.

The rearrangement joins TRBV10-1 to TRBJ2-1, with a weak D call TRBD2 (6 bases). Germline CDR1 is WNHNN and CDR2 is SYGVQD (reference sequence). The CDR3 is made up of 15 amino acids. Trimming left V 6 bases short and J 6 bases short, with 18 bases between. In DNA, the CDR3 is TGCGCCAGCAGCCGTGAGACTAGAGGGAGCAATGAGCAGTTCTTC. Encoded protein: CASSRETRGSNEQFF.

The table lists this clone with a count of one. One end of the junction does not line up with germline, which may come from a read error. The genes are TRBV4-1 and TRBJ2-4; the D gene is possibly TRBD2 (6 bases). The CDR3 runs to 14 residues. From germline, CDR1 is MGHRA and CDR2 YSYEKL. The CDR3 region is CASSPKTSPSSRNF. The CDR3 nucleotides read TGCGCCAGCAGCCCTAAGACTAGTCCCAGTTCGCGAAACTTC.

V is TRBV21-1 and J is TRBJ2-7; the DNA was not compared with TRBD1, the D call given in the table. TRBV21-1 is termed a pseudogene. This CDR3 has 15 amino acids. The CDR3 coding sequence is TGTGCCAGCAGCCTATTGGGGCAGGAACTCTACGAGCAGTACGTC. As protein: CASSLLGQELYEQYV.

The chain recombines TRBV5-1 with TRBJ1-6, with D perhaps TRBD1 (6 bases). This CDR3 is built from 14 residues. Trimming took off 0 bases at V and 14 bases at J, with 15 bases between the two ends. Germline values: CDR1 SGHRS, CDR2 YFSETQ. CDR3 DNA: TGCGCCAGCAGCTTGGGGACACCCAGGGACACCCTCCACTTT. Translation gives CASSLGTPRDTLHF.

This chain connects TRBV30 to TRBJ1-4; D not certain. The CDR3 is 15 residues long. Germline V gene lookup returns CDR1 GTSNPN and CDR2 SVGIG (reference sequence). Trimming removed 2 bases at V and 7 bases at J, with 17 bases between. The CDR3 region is CAWSKTVLSFEKLFF. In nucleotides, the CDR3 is TGTGCCTGGAGTAAAACTGTCCTAAGCTTTGAAAAACTGTTTTTT.

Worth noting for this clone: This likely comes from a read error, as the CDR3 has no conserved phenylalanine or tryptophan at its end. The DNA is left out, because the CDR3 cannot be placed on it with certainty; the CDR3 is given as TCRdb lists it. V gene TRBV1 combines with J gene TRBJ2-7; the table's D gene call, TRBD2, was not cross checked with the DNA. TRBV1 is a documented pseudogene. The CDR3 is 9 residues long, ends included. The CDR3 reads CTSSQERVA.

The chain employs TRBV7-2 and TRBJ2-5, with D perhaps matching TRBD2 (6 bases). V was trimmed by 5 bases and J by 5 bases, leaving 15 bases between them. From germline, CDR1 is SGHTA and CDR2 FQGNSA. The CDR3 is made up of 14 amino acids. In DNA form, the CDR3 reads TGTGCCAGCAGCAAGCGCGGGAATAAGGAGACCCAGTACTTC. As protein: CASSKRGNKETQYF.

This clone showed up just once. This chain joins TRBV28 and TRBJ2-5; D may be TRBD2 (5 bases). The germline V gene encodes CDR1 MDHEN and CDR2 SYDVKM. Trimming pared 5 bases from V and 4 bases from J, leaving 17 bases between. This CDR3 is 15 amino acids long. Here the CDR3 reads CASSTYLEVGETQYF. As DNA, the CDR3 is TGTGCCAGCAGTACCTACTTGGAGGTCGGAGAGACCCAGTACTTC.

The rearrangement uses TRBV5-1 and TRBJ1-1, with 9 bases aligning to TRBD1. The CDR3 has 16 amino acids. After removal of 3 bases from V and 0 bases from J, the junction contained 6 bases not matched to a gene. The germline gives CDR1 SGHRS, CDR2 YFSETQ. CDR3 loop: CASSWTGAGMNTEAFF. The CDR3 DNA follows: TGCGCCAGCAGCTGGACAGGGGCTGGGATGAACACTGAAGCTTTCTTT.

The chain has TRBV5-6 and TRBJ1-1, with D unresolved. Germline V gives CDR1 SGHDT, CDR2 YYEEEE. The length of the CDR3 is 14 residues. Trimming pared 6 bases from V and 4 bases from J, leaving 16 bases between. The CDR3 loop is CASTLGGRSTEAFF. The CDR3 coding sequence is TGTGCCAGCACCCTAGGTGGCCGGAGCACTGAAGCTTTCTTT.

For the CDR3, the DNA is TGTGCCAGTAGTCCACAGGGGATCCCTTTAAATGAGCAGTTCTTC. It yields the protein CASSPQGIPLNEQFF. The chain couples TRBV19 to TRBJ2-1, with 7 bases lining up with TRBD1. After removal of 5 bases from V and 7 bases from J, the junction contained 11 bases not matched to a gene. CDR1 is LNHDA, CDR2 SQIVND, per germline (reference sequence). The CDR3 sequence is 15 residues long. Looking up the rest from reference TRBV19 and TRBJ2-1 gives the full variable domain: DGGITQSPKYLFRKEGQNVTLSCEQNLNHDAMYWYRQDPGQGLRLIYYSQIVNDFQKGDIAEGYSVSREKKESFPLTVTSAQKNPTAFYLCASSPQGIPLNEQFFGPGTRLTVL.